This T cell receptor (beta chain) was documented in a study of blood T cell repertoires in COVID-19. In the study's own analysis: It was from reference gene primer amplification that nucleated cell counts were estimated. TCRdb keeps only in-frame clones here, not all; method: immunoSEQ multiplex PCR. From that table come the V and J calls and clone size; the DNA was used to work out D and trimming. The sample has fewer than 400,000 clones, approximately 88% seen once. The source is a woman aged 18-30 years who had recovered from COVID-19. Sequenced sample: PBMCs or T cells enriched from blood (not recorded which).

The CDR3 here is CAWSVSAGATYGYTF. Written as DNA, the CDR3 is TGTGCCTGGAGTGTAAGCGCGGGGGCGACCTATGGCTACACCTTC. V gene TRBV30 combines with J gene TRBJ1-2; TRBD1 might be the D (6 bases). V lost 0 bases and J 4 bases, leaving 15 bases between the germline ends. CDR1 is GTSNPN and CDR2 is SVGIG in the germline V gene (reference sequence). The length of the CDR3 is 15 residues.